A single sample gave rise to the 21 T cell receptor beta chains below, sequenced in a study of tumor-infiltrating lymphocytes in oesophageal squamous cell carcinoma. TCRdb recomputed calls from the PCR reads with MiXCR, one row per CDR3 protein. The data show some 14,000 distinct CDR3 sequences, 50% seen once. What was sequenced was esophageal tumor tissue. These receptor sequences come from a male donor with esophageal squamous cell carcinoma.

The V and J genes are TRBV7-9 and TRBJ2-4; a weak D match, TRBD1 (8 bases). V was shortened by 3 bases and J by 15 bases, with 21 bases between the two germline ends. The CDR3 totals 14 residues. Germline V gene data show CDR1 as SEHNR and CDR2 as FQNEAQ (reference sequence). CDR3 in amino acids: CASSFGQGGEKLYF. The CDR3 DNA reads as TGTGCCAGCAGCTTTGGACAGGGAGGGGAAAAACTGTACTTC.

To note about this clonotype: At one of its ends the junction is not consistent with the germline gene, which may arise from a read error. The chain uses TRBV7-9 and TRBJ2-4; weak D call: TRBD2 (5 bases). Germline V gene sequence: CDR1 SEHNR, CDR2 FQNEAQ (reference sequence). CDR3 length: 12 residues. The CDR3 DNA is TGTGCCAGCAGCTTACTCGACTACGAGCAGTACTTT. Translated, it gives CASSLLDYEQYF.

This clonotype was detected ten times or more. In DNA, the CDR3 is TGTGCCAGCAGGACAGGGGGTAGTAATTCACCCCTCCACTTT. It encodes CASRTGGSNSPLHF. The chain employs TRBV12-3 or TRBV12-4 and TRBJ1-6, with 9 nucleotides matching TRBD1. V trimming: 6 bases; J trimming: 6 bases; junction bases outside the gene matches: 3. This CDR3 spans 14 amino acids.

Worth noting for this clonotype: No conserved phenylalanine or tryptophan ends this CDR3, so it is likely a read error. The limits of the CDR3 on the DNA are not certain, so only TCRdb's listed CDR3 is given. The chain recombines TRBV7-6 with TRBJ2-1; whether TRBD1, the table's D call, matches the DNA was not checked. Inclusive of both ends, the CDR3 amounts to 18 amino acids. CDR1 is SGHVS and CDR2 is FNYEAQ in the germline V gene. The CDR3 here is CASRKRGSDVGETQYFGS.

The chain has TRBV10-3 and TRBJ2-7, with D perhaps matching TRBD2 (6 bases). The CDR3 is made up of 17 amino acids. The germline CDR1 and CDR2 sequences are ENHRY and SYGVKD. V shed 4 bases and J shed 7 bases, with 26 bases lying between them. In DNA form, the CDR3 reads TGTGCCATCAGTGGTACTCTAGCGCCGAGCTCCTACAATGAGCAGTACTTC. Protein product: CAISGTLAPSSYNEQYF.

The chain recombines TRBV7-2 with TRBJ2-7, with 11 bases fitting TRBD2. The J call may be incorrect, as the DNA end agrees better with TRBJ2-5. Per the germline V gene, CDR1 is SGHTA and CDR2 is FQGNSA. This CDR3 spans 17 amino acids. The CDR3 here is CASIHTRTSGGSGTQYF. CDR3 nucleotides: TGTGCCAGCATTCACACTCGAACTAGCGGGGGATCTGGGACCCAGTACTTC.

V is TRBV6-8 and J is TRBJ1-1; 11 bases fit TRBD1. The germline gives CDR1 MNHGY, CDR2 SAAAGT. The CDR3 is made up of 13 amino acids. V shed 8 bases and J 8 bases; nucleotides not matched to a gene: 7. The CDR3 DNA sequence: TGTGCCAGCTGGGGACAGGGGGTAATGGAAGCTTTCTTT. Translated: CASWGQGVMEAFF.

This sequence joins TRBV7-3 and TRBJ2-2, with 11 bases lining up with TRBD1. This CDR3 region has 17 residues. V trimming: 0 bases; J trimming: 5 bases; junction bases outside the gene matches: 5. Looked up from germline, CDR1 is SGHTA and CDR2 is FQGTGA. Here the CDR3 DNA reads TGTGCCAGCAGCTTAACTGGACAGGGGGCATATACCGGGGAGCTGTTTTTT. Protein sequence: CASSLTGQGAYTGELFF. Variable domain in full (rest from reference TRBV7-3 and TRBJ2-2): GAGVSQTPSNKVTEKGKYVELRCDPISGHTALYWYRQSLGQGPEFLIYFQGTGAADDSGLPNDRFFAVRPEGSVSTLKIQRTERGDSAVYLCASSLTGQGAYTGELFFGEGSRLTVL.

J is TRBJ2-1 and V is TRBV9; D may match TRBD1 or TRBD2 (5 bases each). This CDR3 is 11 amino acids long. Germline V gene lookup returns CDR1 SGDLS and CDR2 YYNGEE. The germline V and J ends were trimmed by 6 bases and 6 bases, with 7 bases remaining between them. CDR3 sequence (DNA): TGTGCCAGCAAGAGGGGCAATGAGCAGTTCTTC. It encodes CASKRGNEQFF.

The genes are TRBV7-2 and TRBJ2-5; 7 bases fit TRBD1. The DNA end favors TRBJ2-7, so the J call may be wrong. CDR3 length: 15 amino acids. In germline, CDR1 is SGHTA, CDR2 FQGNSA. In nucleotides, the CDR3 is TGTGCCAGCAGCTCCACGGGACAGATAACCTACGAGCAGTACTTC. The encoded protein is CASSSTGQITYEQYF.

Turning to this clonotype: The CDR3 end shows no conserved phenylalanine or tryptophan, and so a read error is likely. The limits of the CDR3 on the DNA are not certain, so only TCRdb's listed CDR3 is given. The rearrangement joins TRBV5-1 to TRBJ2-3; the table's D call, TRBD2, was not checked against the DNA. The CDR3 contains 17 residues when both ends are counted. Germline loops: CDR1 SGHRS, CDR2 YFSETQ. The CDR3 sequence is CASSKDSGKAYEQYFGN.

As regards this clonotype: Since the CDR3 does not end with the conserved phenylalanine or tryptophan, this likely comes from a read error. No DNA is shown, since the ends of the CDR3 on it are uncertain; the CDR3 is the one TCRdb lists. The chain employs TRBV7-2 and TRBJ2-3; the D segment call TRBD1 is taken from the table without a DNA check. The CDR3 adds up to 19 amino acids, both ends counted. Germline V gives CDR1 SGHTA, CDR2 FQGNSA. CDR3 region: CASSRRSDRGVSTSSTSVR.

In its sample, this clonotype was seen many times. V usage is TRBV25-1 and J usage is TRBJ1-2, with 7 bases aligning to TRBD1. This CDR3 has 15 amino acids. Germline V gene data show CDR1 as MGHDK and CDR2 as SYGVNS. Germline trimming cut 2 bases from V and 7 bases from J; bases unmatched to any gene: 10. In DNA form, the CDR3 reads TGTGCCAGCAGTGAAACGACAGGGTCGGAGCGTGGCTACACCTTC. Encoded protein: CASSETTGSERGYTF.

The chain combines TRBV3-1 with TRBJ1-1; 8 bases map to TRBD1. From germline, CDR1 is LGHDT and CDR2 YNNKEL (reference sequence). The V segment lost 4 bases and the J segment 2 bases; nucleotides outside the gene matches: 9. There are 16 residues in the CDR3. CDR3 residues: CASSPSPQGANTEAFF. CDR3 DNA: TGTGCCAGCAGCCCAAGTCCTCAGGGGGCCAACACTGAAGCTTTCTTT.

The CDR3 region has the DNA TGTGCCAGCAGGGTTGGGACAGGTGGCGAGCAGTACTTC. Amino acids: CASRVGTGGEQYF. The V gene is TRBV6-2 or TRBV6-3, the J gene TRBJ2-7; 8 nucleotides agree with TRBD1. Germline V gives CDR1 MNHEY, CDR2 SVGEGT. V lost 6 bases and J lost 6; bases outside the gene matches: 7. The CDR3 consists of 13 residues.

Many counts were recorded for this clonotype. The chain employs TRBV5-6 and TRBJ2-3; D ambiguous. The CDR3 is made up of 13 amino acids. The V gene's germline CDR1 is SGHDT and CDR2 YYEEEE. The V gene lost 1 base and the J gene lost 2 bases, with 5 bases spanning the gap. Here the CDR3 reads CASSLTHTDTQYF. For the CDR3, the DNA is TGTGCCAGCAGCTTGACCCACACAGATACGCAGTATTTT.

The V call is TRBV27, the J call TRBJ2-5, with 7 bases identical to TRBD2. This CDR3 has 14 residues. The ends lost 2 bases at V and 5 bases at J; junction bases unmatched: 5. CDR1 is MNHEY, CDR2 SMNVEV, per germline (reference sequence). The chain's CDR3 is CASSLGGGRETQYF. The CDR3 DNA reads as TGTGCCAGCAGTTTAGGGGGGGGTCGGGAGACCCAGTACTTC.

A note on this clonotype: In this CDR3 the conserved last residue, phenylalanine or tryptophan, is missing, so a read error is likely. No DNA is shown, since the ends of the CDR3 on it are uncertain; the CDR3 is the one TCRdb lists. CDR3 in amino acids: CASSPRTSGRNVEQFFAP. The gene calls are TRBV7-6 and TRBJ1-1. Including both end residues, the CDR3 is 18 amino acids long. Looked up from germline, CDR1 is SGHVS and CDR2 is FNYEAQ.

This chain joins TRBV7-8 and TRBJ2-3; weak D call: TRBD1 (5 bases). V lost 6 bases and J lost 2, with 15 bases in between. From germline, CDR1 is SGHVS and CDR2 FQNEAQ. This CDR3 is built from 15 residues. For the CDR3, the DNA is TGTGCCAGCAGGCCGGACACTTCTACCACAGATACGCAGTATTTT. Translation: CASRPDTSTTDTQYF. The full variable domain, completed using reference TRBV7-8 and TRBJ2-3, is GAGVSQSPRYKVAKRGQDVALRCDPISGHVSLFWYQQALGQGPEFLTYFQNEAQLDKSGLPSDRFFAERPEGSVSTLKIQRTQQEDSAVYLCASRPDTSTTDTQYFGPGTRLTVL.

A few counts support this clonotype. V and J are TRBV7-6 and TRBJ2-1; D assignment may be TRBD1 or TRBD2 (5 bases each). Germline CDR1 reads SGHVS; CDR2 reads FNYEAQ. Trimming cost V 1 base and J 9 bases, with 7 bases left between them. This CDR3 comprises 12 residues. The CDR3 coding sequence is TGTGCCAGCAGCTTAGGTGGGACTGAGCAGTTCTTC. Translation gives CASSLGGTEQFF.

This clonotype appeared once. The rearrangement joins TRBV11-2 to TRBJ2-5, with D perhaps TRBD2 (6 bases). Gene TRBJ2-1 matches the end of the DNA better, so the J call may be wrong. This CDR3 has 14 amino acids. The germline V gene has CDR1 SGHAT and CDR2 FQNNGV. Here the CDR3 reads CASRLMGGSYEQFF. CDR3 bases: TGTGCCAGCAGACTGATGGGGGGATCCTACGAGCAGTTCTTC.